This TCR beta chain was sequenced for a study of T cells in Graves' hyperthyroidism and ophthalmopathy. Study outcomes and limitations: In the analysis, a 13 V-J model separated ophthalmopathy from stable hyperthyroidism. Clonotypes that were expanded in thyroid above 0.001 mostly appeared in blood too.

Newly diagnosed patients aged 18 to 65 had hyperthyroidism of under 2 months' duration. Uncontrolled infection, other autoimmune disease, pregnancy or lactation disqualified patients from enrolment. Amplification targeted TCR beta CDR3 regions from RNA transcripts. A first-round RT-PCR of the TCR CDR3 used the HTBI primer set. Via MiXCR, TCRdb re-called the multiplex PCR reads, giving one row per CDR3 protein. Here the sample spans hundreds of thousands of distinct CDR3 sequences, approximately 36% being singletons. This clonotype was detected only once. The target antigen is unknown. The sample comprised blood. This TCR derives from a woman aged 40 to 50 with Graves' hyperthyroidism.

DNA of the CDR3: TGTGCCACCAGTGGATTAGGGGACATGAACACTGAAGCTTTCTTT. Translating gives CATSGLGDMNTEAFF. This rearrangement joins TRBV24-1 to TRBJ1-1; possibly TRBD1 for D (6 bases). CDR3 size: 15 residues. Germline V lookup: CDR1 KGHDR, CDR2 SFDVKD. V was clipped by 5 bases and J by 0 bases, with 12 bases between them.